The TCR beta chain under discussion was sequenced for a study of beta chain features in type 1 diabetes. This clone has only a few counts. Reverse transcription of all isolated RNA meant that expressed TCRB transcripts were sequenced. TCRdb's copy holds only in-frame clones and misses some; the assay was immunoSEQ multiplex PCR. The sample includes under 900,000 clones, roughly 15% of them seen just once. V shed 6 bases and J shed 10 bases, with 21 bases lying between them. Germline V gene sequence: CDR1 MDHEN, CDR2 SYDVKM. This CDR3 comprises 14 residues. This clonotype originated in a young woman in good health. Sequencing was done on a sample of naive CD4+ T cells from blood. The chain joins TRBV28 to TRBJ1-1, with D possibly matching TRBD1 (5 bases). The DNA for the CDR3 is TGTGCCAGCAGCCATGCTCCTACACAGGAGCTAGCTTTCTTT. This translates into CASSHAPTQELAFF.